This is a list of T cell receptor beta chains from one sample in a study of blood T cell repertoires in COVID-19. Sequenced by immunoSEQ multiplex PCR; TCRdb stores in-frame clones only, minus some. The table has approximately 380,000 clones, roughly 85% seen once. Sequencing input: peripheral blood. The source is a woman aged 18-35 years with acute or convalescent COVID-19. Both conserved end residues are part of each CDR3. D genes are given only for firm matches. The size entry is marked missing in some rows and otherwise reads once, few, many or a size class.

J,D,size,V,CDR3,DNA
TRBJ2-1,TRBD2,NA,TRBV4-2,CASSLGLVLDNEQFF,TGTGCCAGCAGCCTGGGACTAGTTTTGGACAATGAGCAGTTCTTC
TRBJ1-6,NA,NA,TRBV18,CASSPGGGSPLHF,TGTGCCAGCTCACCAGGGGGAGGGTCACCCCTCCACTTT
TRBJ2-2,NA,once,TRBV4-2,CASSQVPPGATGELFF,TGTGCCAGCAGCCAAGTACCGCCAGGGGCGACCGGGGAGCTGTTTTTT
TRBJ1-2,NA,NA,TRBV21-1,CASSKGRRPSNYGYTF,TGTGCCAGCAGCAAAGGTCGGCGGCCGTCTAACTATGGCTACACCTTC
TRBJ2-6,NA,NA,TRBV12-3/TRBV12-4,CASSLAGANVLTF,TGTGCCAGCAGTCTGGCAGGGGCCAACGTCCTGACTTTC
TRBJ2-7,TRBD1,NA,TRBV5-4,CASSAQGESYEQYF,TGTGCCAGCAGCGCACAGGGGGAATCCTACGAGCAGTACTTC
TRBJ1-4,NA,NA,TRBV30,CAWKGGYGEKLFF,TGTGCCTGGAAAGGAGGGTACGGTGAAAAACTGTTTTTT
TRBJ1-1,NA,NA,TRBV6-1,CASSETLTRGDEAFF,TGTGCCAGCAGTGAAACCCTCACGCGGGGTGATGAAGCTTTCTTT
TRBJ1-1,NA,NA,TRBV5-1,CASSENQNTEAFF,TGCGCCAGCAGCGAGAATCAGAACACTGAAGCTTTCTTT
TRBJ2-7,TRBD1,NA,TRBV6-5,CASSYSGDRGYEQYF,TGTGCCAGCAGTTACAGCGGAGACAGGGGATACGAGCAGTACTTC
TRBJ1-6,NA,NA,TRBV28,CASSLREGLDSPLHF,TGTGCCAGCAGTTTAAGGGAGGGTTTAGATTCACCCCTCCACTTT
TRBJ1-2,NA,NA,TRBV5-6,CASSFFAGVSGYTF,TGTGCCAGCAGCTTTTTCGCGGGGGTGAGTGGCTACACCTTC
TRBJ1-6,NA,NA,TRBV5-1,CASGARDFNSPLHF,TGCGCCAGCGGTGCCCGGGATTTTAATTCACCCCTCCACTTT
TRBJ2-1,NA,once,TRBV29-1,CSVGHGDFNEQFF,TGCAGCGTTGGACATGGGGACTTTAATGAGCAGTTCTTC
TRBJ1-2,NA,NA,TRBV30,CAWSRAGRDGYTF,TGTGCCTGGAGTAGGGCGGGGAGGGATGGCTACACCTTC
TRBJ2-1,TRBD2,NA,TRBV7-9,CASSLGAGGANEQFF,TGTGCCAGCAGCTTAGGGGCGGGAGGGGCCAATGAGCAGTTCTTC
TRBJ1-4,NA,NA,TRBV28,CASSSNRVLKEKLFF,TGTGCCAGCAGTTCAAACAGGGTGTTAAAAGAAAAACTGTTTTTT
TRBJ1-4,NA,NA,TRBV11-2,CASSLGGGKLFF,TGTGCCAGCAGCTTAGGGGGCGGAAAACTGTTTTTT
TRBJ2-5,NA,NA,TRBV2,CASSEATGEETQYF,TGTGCCAGCAGTGAAGCTACAGGCGAAGAGACCCAGTACTTC
TRBJ2-1,NA,NA,TRBV2,CASRFEYRGGRYNEQFF,TGTGCCAGCAGATTCGAGTATAGGGGGGGGCGCTACAATGAGCAGTTCTTC
TRBJ2-1,TRBD2,few,TRBV19,CASSPRGENEQFF,TGTGCCAGTAGTCCCCGGGGGGAGAATGAGCAGTTCTTC
TRBJ2-7,TRBD2,NA,TRBV19,CASSPSGGPSYEQYF,TGTGCCAGTAGTCCTAGCGGGGGCCCCTCCTACGAGCAGTACTTC
TRBJ2-5,TRBD1,once,TRBV4-1,CASSHPHFPGQNPQETQYF,TGCGCCAGCAGCCATCCCCATTTTCCGGGACAGAACCCCCAAGAGACCCAGTACTTC
TRBJ2-7,TRBD1,NA,TRBV28,CASSLLTGDLSYEQYF,TGTGCCAGCAGTTTGCTTACAGGGGACCTCTCCTACGAGCAGTACTTC
TRBJ2-3,NA,few,TRBV7-3,CASSGPGGETDTQYF,TGTGCCAGCAGCGGTCCAGGAGGCGAGACAGATACGCAGTATTTT
TRBJ1-4,TRBD1,NA,TRBV5-6,CASSHFGQGPNEKLFF,TGTGCCAGCAGCCATTTCGGACAGGGACCTAATGAAAAACTGTTTTTT
TRBJ2-3,NA,NA,TRBV6-5,CASAEGLADTQYF,TGTGCCAGCGCGGAGGGACTCGCAGATACGCAGTATTTT
TRBJ1-2,TRBD1,NA,TRBV7-8,CASSLAAGGDGYTF,TGTGCCAGCAGCTTAGCGGCAGGGGGCGATGGCTACACCTTC
TRBJ1-6,NA,NA,TRBV5-6,CASSVDRLGNSPLHF,TGTGCCAGCAGCGTAGACAGGTTAGGAAATTCACCCCTCCACTTT
TRBJ1-1,NA,NA,TRBV19,CASSLGVLTEAFF,TGTGCCAGTAGTCTGGGAGTTTTGACTGAAGCTTTCTTT
TRBJ1-5,NA,NA,TRBV28,CASSPQGSRQPQHF,TGTGCCAGCAGCCCCCAAGGCAGCAGGCAGCCCCAGCATTTT
TRBJ2-3,TRBD1,NA,TRBV11-1,CASSLGQGKADTQYF,TGTGCCAGCAGCTTAGGACAGGGGAAGGCAGATACGCAGTATTTT
TRBJ1-1,TRBD1,NA,TRBV28,CASSPTGGALTFF,TGTGCCAGCAGCCCAACAGGGGGCGCTTTGACTTTCTTT
TRBJ2-7,NA,few,TRBV2,CASSVRDEQYF,TGTGCCAGCAGTGTCAGGGACGAGCAGTACTTC
TRBJ1-3,NA,NA,TRBV7-9,CASSFPGLNSGNTIYF,TGTGCCAGCAGCTTCCCGGGACTCAACTCTGGAAACACCATATATTTT
TRBJ2-3,TRBD1,NA,TRBV5-1,CASRSGQGGLSTDTQYF,TGCGCCAGCAGATCGGGACAGGGTGGACTAAGCACAGATACGCAGTATTTT
TRBJ2-2,NA,NA,TRBV6-5,CASSRGELNTGELFF,TGTGCCAGCAGCCGTGGGGAGCTGAACACCGGGGAGCTGTTTTTT
TRBJ1-2,NA,NA,TRBV7-9,CASSTPNYGYTF,TGTGCCAGCAGTACACCTAACTATGGCTACACCTTC
TRBJ1-5,TRBD1,NA,TRBV28,CASRPGQGYQPQHF,TGTGCCAGCAGGCCGGGACAGGGGTATCAGCCCCAGCATTTT
TRBJ1-2,NA,once,TRBV28,CASSFRGGYGYTF,TGTGCCAGCAGTTTCCGGGGGGGATATGGCTACACCTTC
TRBJ2-2,NA,NA,TRBV19,CASSIGGELFF,TGTGCCAGTAGTATCGGCGGGGAGCTGTTTTTT
TRBJ2-7,TRBD1,NA,TRBV6-5,CASTQGESYEQYF,TGTGCCAGTACCCAGGGGGAATCCTACGAGCAGTACTTC
TRBJ1-2,NA,many,TRBV9,CASSTRGLGYTF,TGTGCCAGCAGCACCCGAGGGCTGGGCTACACCTTC
TRBJ1-6,NA,once,TRBV4-1,CASSQEPGVYNSPLHF,TGCGCCAGCAGCCAAGAGCCGGGTGTGTATAATTCACCCCTCCACTTT
TRBJ1-2,NA,NA,TRBV15,CATSRVGVSYGYTF,TGTGCCACCAGCAGAGTCGGGGTTAGCTATGGCTACACCTTC
TRBJ2-7,NA,NA,TRBV4-1,CASSQDVYEQYF,TGCGCCAGCAGCCAAGACGTCTACGAGCAGTACTTC
TRBJ1-1,NA,NA,TRBV6-6,CASTPGPVGGAFF,TGTGCCAGCACCCCTGGACCGGTTGGAGGAGCTTTCTTT
TRBJ2-1,TRBD2,once,TRBV28,CASSPGRAREQFF,TGTGCCAGCAGTCCGGGGAGGGCGCGCGAGCAGTTCTTC
TRBJ1-1,TRBD1,once,TRBV24-1,CATMGQGDTEAFF,TGTGCCACCATGGGGCAGGGGGACACTGAAGCTTTCTTT
TRBJ2-3,TRBD2,NA,TRBV24-1,CATSDPLAGASDTQYF,TGTGCCACCAGTGATCCGCTAGCGGGAGCCTCAGATACGCAGTATTTT
TRBJ2-3,NA,NA,TRBV28,CASSVLARTDTQYF,TGTGCCAGCAGTGTCTTAGCGCGCACAGATACGCAGTATTTT
TRBJ1-2,TRBD1,few,TRBV4-1,CASSQMDRIQGGGGYTF,TGCGCCAGCAGCCAAATGGATAGGATACAGGGGGGAGGCGGCTACACCTTC
TRBJ1-1,NA,NA,TRBV27,CASSIRENTEAFF,TGTGCCAGCAGTATACGGGAGAACACTGAAGCTTTCTTT
TRBJ1-2,NA,NA,TRBV6-4,CASSDGQSDGYTF,TGTGCCAGCAGTGACGGTCAGTCAGATGGCTACACCTTC
TRBJ2-7,TRBD1,NA,TRBV28,CASTPADRASYEQYF,TGTGCCAGCACACCAGCGGACAGGGCTTCCTACGAGCAGTACTTC
TRBJ2-1,TRBD1,NA,TRBV28,CASRGTGGAMYNEQFF,TGTGCCAGCCGCGGGACAGGGGGCGCCATGTACAATGAGCAGTTCTTC